Given below is one TCR beta chain in context. This entry is derived from a study of blood T cell repertoires in COVID-19. Across the whole study: PBMCs, B-cell-depleted T cells, or T cells provided the cDNA or gDNA that made up the material.

Trimming stripped 1 base from V and 7 bases from J, with 13 bases between. CDR3 length: 14 residues. Germline V gene lookup returns CDR1 LGHDT and CDR2 YNNKEL (reference sequence). In the authors' methods: Reference gene primer amplification gave nucleated cell count estimates. Generated by immunoSEQ multiplex PCR, the TCRdb table keeps only in-frame clones and is missing some. That table gives V, J and clone size, and the DNA gave D and trimming. The table includes roughly 300,000 clones, about four fifths detected once. Material for sequencing was peripheral blood. The source of this sequence is a woman aged 45 to 65 who had recovered from COVID-19. The chain employs TRBV3-1 (or the pseudogene TRBV3-2) and TRBJ1-1; D unresolved. CDR3 in amino acids: CASSQGGYSGEAFF. The DNA of the CDR3 is TGTGCCAGCAGCCAAGGAGGGTACTCAGGTGAAGCTTTCTTT.